This is a list of T cell receptor beta chains from one sample in a study of monozygotic twins with inflammatory bowel disease. With the 5' RACE reads reprocessed, TCRdb shows one record per CDR3 protein and no DNA. This repertoire includes around 99,000 distinct CDR3 sequences. The sample was blood. These receptors came from a human donor with ulcerative colitis or Crohn's disease, or a healthy co-twin of an affected twin (not recorded which). Both conserved end residues are part of each CDR3. Each record gives: CDR3 length, V gene, J gene, CDR3 protein.

length: 13
V: TRBV20-1
J: TRBJ2-2
CDR3: CSVEDQGPGELFF

length: 11
V: TRBV20-1
J: TRBJ2-3
CDR3: CSAEWSDTQYF

length: 14
V: TRBV20-1
J: TRBJ2-1
CDR3: CSARAGGLRNEQFF

length: 17
V: TRBV11-2
J: TRBJ2-3
CDR3: CASSYLAGPSFTDTQYF

length: 14
V: TRBV5-6
J: TRBJ1-1
CDR3: CASSRDRSNTEAFF

length: 16
V: TRBV4-1
J: TRBJ2-7
CDR3: CASSQARLAGAYEQYF

length: 13
V: TRBV7-2
J: TRBJ2-5
CDR3: CASSLDKTETQYF

length: 17
V: TRBV19
J: TRBJ1-2
CDR3: CASSIWMTAESNYGYTF

length: 15
V: TRBV6-1
J: TRBJ1-5
CDR3: CASRRQLYSNQPQHF

length: 15
V: TRBV30
J: TRBJ1-3
CDR3: CAWSRLGISGNTIYF

length: 16
V: TRBV7-9
J: TRBJ2-1
CDR3: CASMRPDRASYNEQFF

length: 15
V: TRBV20-1
J: TRBJ2-7
CDR3: CSARTSGQDSYEQYF

length: 18
V: TRBV6-2/TRBV6-3
J: TRBJ2-3
CDR3: CASSYAQTSGSSTDTQYF

length: 17
V: TRBV27
J: TRBJ2-2
CDR3: CASSFGPPGQGTGELFF

length: 14
V: TRBV27
J: TRBJ2-3
CDR3: CASRLGLLSDTQYF

length: 15
V: TRBV9
J: TRBJ1-5
CDR3: CASSPGLGNHQPQHF

length: 15
V: TRBV4-3
J: TRBJ2-5
CDR3: CASSQDGVPGETQYF

length: 16
V: TRBV7-9
J: TRBJ2-1
CDR3: CASSLGPGISYNEQFF

length: 14
V: TRBV12-3/TRBV12-4
J: TRBJ2-2
CDR3: CASSPLYDTGELFF

length: 14
V: TRBV27
J: TRBJ2-3
CDR3: CASRTGLAAQQQYF

length: 18
V: TRBV2
J: TRBJ2-5
CDR3: CASSELSIGEAVQETQYF

length: 14
V: TRBV4-2
J: TRBJ1-5
CDR3: CASSHLGSNQPQHF

length: 13
V: TRBV29-1
J: TRBJ2-5
CDR3: CSVDPTGRETRYF

length: 14
V: TRBV5-1
J: TRBJ1-1
CDR3: CASSRLSGQTEAFF

length: 13
V: TRBV7-8
J: TRBJ2-7
CDR3: CASSLGRGDEQYF

length: 19
V: TRBV6-2/TRBV6-3
J: TRBJ1-5
CDR3: CASSKEDRDTMYSNQPQHF

length: 15
V: TRBV12-3/TRBV12-4
J: TRBJ1-1
CDR3: CASSSRGRGMPEAFF

length: 15
V: TRBV7-9
J: TRBJ2-7
CDR3: CASSLPTSGKPEQYF

length: 19
V: TRBV5-1
J: TRBJ2-7
CDR3: CASSSHVASATYSSYEQYF

length: 15
V: TRBV6-1
J: TRBJ2-7
CDR3: CATGRAETSSYEQYF

length: 15
V: TRBV18
J: TRBJ2-5
CDR3: CASSPLDTFQETQYF

length: 16
V: TRBV5-1
J: TRBJ1-6
CDR3: CASSLDLTVSNSPLHF

length: 15
V: TRBV6-5
J: TRBJ1-3
CDR3: CASSYSLGDGNTIYF

length: 14
V: TRBV19
J: TRBJ2-3
CDR3: CASSSGGRAHTQYF

length: 15
V: TRBV7-2
J: TRBJ2-1
CDR3: CASSPRGGGYNEQFF

length: 13
V: TRBV12-3/TRBV12-4
J: TRBJ2-5
CDR3: CASGNSYQETQYF

length: 11
V: TRBV5-1
J: TRBJ1-2
CDR3: CASSLGWGYTF

length: 19
V: TRBV18
J: TRBJ2-7
CDR3: CASSPRGGSARGSTYEQYF

length: 15
V: TRBV11-2
J: TRBJ1-5
CDR3: CASSFSGQSNQPQHF

length: 16
V: TRBV20-1
J: TRBJ2-7
CDR3: CSASGTSGSPSYEQYF

length: 16
V: TRBV7-3
J: TRBJ2-1
CDR3: CASSFTRDRGGNEQFF

length: 14
V: TRBV18
J: TRBJ1-1
CDR3: CASSPTTANTEAFF

length: 14
V: TRBV10-3
J: TRBJ1-4
CDR3: CAISRQGAGEKLFF

length: 11
V: TRBV20-1
J: TRBJ2-1
CDR3: CIAHSYNEQFF

length: 15
V: TRBV29-1
J: TRBJ2-3
CDR3: CSVEVAGIRGDTQYF

length: 15
V: TRBV5-1
J: TRBJ1-1
CDR3: CASSAGDSSNTEAFF

length: 15
V: TRBV5-4
J: TRBJ2-4
CDR3: CASSPRQGLKNIQYF

length: 15
V: TRBV12-3/TRBV12-4
J: TRBJ1-5
CDR3: CASSPQGVGVQPQHF

length: 14
V: TRBV5-1
J: TRBJ2-3
CDR3: CASSLNSDTDTQYF

length: 15
V: TRBV18
J: TRBJ1-2
CDR3: CASSPSGIYVYGYTF

length: 12
V: TRBV6-2/TRBV6-3
J: TRBJ1-5
CDR3: CASSNEGPPQHF

length: 13
V: TRBV24-1
J: TRBJ2-3
CDR3: CATRGTGSSTQYF

length: 15
V: TRBV4-3
J: TRBJ2-1
CDR3: CASSQDRVPYNEQFF

length: 13
V: TRBV20-1
J: TRBJ2-3
CDR3: CSARVARGDTQYF